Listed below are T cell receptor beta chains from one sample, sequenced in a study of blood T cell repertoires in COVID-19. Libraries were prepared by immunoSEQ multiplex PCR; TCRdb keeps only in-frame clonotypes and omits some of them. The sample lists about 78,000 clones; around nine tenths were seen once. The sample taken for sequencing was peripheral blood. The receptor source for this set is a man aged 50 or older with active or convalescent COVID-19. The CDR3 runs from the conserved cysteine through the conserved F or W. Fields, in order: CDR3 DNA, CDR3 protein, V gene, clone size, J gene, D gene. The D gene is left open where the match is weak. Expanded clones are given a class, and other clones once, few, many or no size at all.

CDR3 DNA: TGTGCCAGCATAGGTGCAGGGGGTGGTCAGCCCCAGCATTTT; CDR3 protein: CASIGAGGGQPQHF; V gene: TRBV28; clone size: -; J gene: TRBJ1-5; D gene: TRBD1
CDR3 DNA: TGTGCCAGCAGTTACTCGCGGTATTCGGGAAACACCATATATTTT; CDR3 protein: CASSYSRYSGNTIYF; V gene: TRBV6-5; clone size: -; J gene: TRBJ1-3; D gene: -
CDR3 DNA: TGTGCCAGCAGACGGACAGACCCCGGGGACACTGAAGCTTTCTTT; CDR3 protein: CASRRTDPGDTEAFF; V gene: TRBV7-9; clone size: -; J gene: TRBJ1-1; D gene: -
CDR3 DNA: TGTGCCATCGGGGGAGGGGGCAATGAGCAGTTCTTC; CDR3 protein: CAIGGGGNEQFF; V gene: TRBV10-3; clone size: -; J gene: TRBJ2-1; D gene: -
CDR3 DNA: TGTGCCAGCAGTTTTAGGGGAGGTGAGCAGTTCTTC; CDR3 protein: CASSFRGGEQFF; V gene: TRBV12-3/TRBV12-4; clone size: -; J gene: TRBJ2-1; D gene: -
CDR3 DNA: TGTGCCGCACCCGGGACATCCCATGAAAAACTGTTTTTT; CDR3 protein: CAAPGTSHEKLFF; V gene: TRBV30; clone size: few; J gene: TRBJ1-4; D gene: -
CDR3 DNA: TGTGCCAGCAGCTTAATCTTTAACACTGAAGCTTTCTTT; CDR3 protein: CASSLIFNTEAFF; V gene: TRBV7-2; clone size: -; J gene: TRBJ1-1; D gene: -
CDR3 DNA: TGTGCCATCAGGGACAGGGAAGGCAATCAGCCCCAGCATTTT; CDR3 protein: CAIRDREGNQPQHF; V gene: TRBV10-3; clone size: -; J gene: TRBJ1-5; D gene: TRBD1
CDR3 DNA: TGTGCCATCAGTGAGTCGACAGGGGATACCTACAATGAGCAGTTCTTC; CDR3 protein: CAISESTGDTYNEQFF; V gene: TRBV10-3; clone size: -; J gene: TRBJ2-1; D gene: TRBD1
CDR3 DNA: TGCGCCAGCAGCCAAGAGCAGGTAGCGGGGGGGCTTGAGCAGTTCTTC; CDR3 protein: CASSQEQVAGGLEQFF; V gene: TRBV4-3; clone size: -; J gene: TRBJ2-1; D gene: TRBD2
CDR3 DNA: TGTGCCAGTACGACAGGGGCTAACTATGGCTACACCTTC; CDR3 protein: CASTTGANYGYTF; V gene: TRBV12-3/TRBV12-4; clone size: -; J gene: TRBJ1-2; D gene: TRBD1
CDR3 DNA: TGTGCCAGCTCACCACCGTCCCGGGAAGATACGCAGTATTTT; CDR3 protein: CASSPPSREDTQYF; V gene: TRBV18; clone size: -; J gene: TRBJ2-3; D gene: -
CDR3 DNA: TGTGCCAGCAGTTTCAGACTAGCGGGGGGAGATAATGAGCAGTTCTTC; CDR3 protein: CASSFRLAGGDNEQFF; V gene: TRBV6-5; clone size: -; J gene: TRBJ2-1; D gene: TRBD2
CDR3 DNA: TGTGCCAGCAGTTACTCGTTCTTTGCCAAAAACATTCAGTACTTC; CDR3 protein: CASSYSFFAKNIQYF; V gene: TRBV6-5; clone size: -; J gene: TRBJ2-4; D gene: -
CDR3 DNA: TGTGCCAGTAGTCCGAAGACAGGAGTGTATGGCTACACCTTC; CDR3 protein: CASSPKTGVYGYTF; V gene: TRBV19; clone size: once; J gene: TRBJ1-2; D gene: -
CDR3 DNA: TGTGCCAGCAGTCGGGGGTCATCCGGCTACACCTTC; CDR3 protein: CASSRGSSGYTF; V gene: TRBV6-2/TRBV6-3; clone size: few; J gene: TRBJ1-2; D gene: -
CDR3 DNA: TGTGCCAGCAGCCAAGAACGCGGGGGCCGGGCGGAGCAGTTCTTC; CDR3 protein: CASSQERGGRAEQFF; V gene: TRBV3-1/TRBV3-2; clone size: -; J gene: TRBJ2-1; D gene: -
CDR3 DNA: TGCGCCAGCAGCCAAGAGGTAGCGGGGGCCTACAATGAGCAGTTCTTC; CDR3 protein: CASSQEVAGAYNEQFF; V gene: TRBV4-3; clone size: -; J gene: TRBJ2-1; D gene: TRBD2
CDR3 DNA: TGTGCCAGCAGCTTATTCGGGACAGGGTACGAGCAGTACTTC; CDR3 protein: CASSLFGTGYEQYF; V gene: TRBV7-2; clone size: -; J gene: TRBJ2-7; D gene: TRBD1
CDR3 DNA: TGTGCCAGCAGCCTTGGGGCGGGGAACAATCAGCCCCAGCATTTT; CDR3 protein: CASSLGAGNNQPQHF; V gene: TRBV7-2; clone size: once; J gene: TRBJ1-5; D gene: -
CDR3 DNA: TGTGCCAGCAGTTACTCAGGGGGTCTGAATCAGCCCCAGCATTTT; CDR3 protein: CASSYSGGLNQPQHF; V gene: TRBV6-2/TRBV6-3; clone size: -; J gene: TRBJ1-5; D gene: -
CDR3 DNA: TGTGCCAGCAGAGCCAGGGGACACAGCTACGAGCAGTACTTC; CDR3 protein: CASRARGHSYEQYF; V gene: TRBV2; clone size: -; J gene: TRBJ2-7; D gene: -
CDR3 DNA: TGTGCCAGCAGCAAAAGCGGGGGGGCGACAGATACGCAGTATTTT; CDR3 protein: CASSKSGGATDTQYF; V gene: TRBV11-2; clone size: -; J gene: TRBJ2-3; D gene: TRBD2
CDR3 DNA: TGCGCCAGCAGCTCGGACAGGGGCAATGAGCAGTTCTTC; CDR3 protein: CASSSDRGNEQFF; V gene: TRBV10-1; clone size: -; J gene: TRBJ2-1; D gene: TRBD1
CDR3 DNA: TGTGCCAGCAGTTTATTTCGGGACAGGGGAAAGGGCGAGCAGTACTTC; CDR3 protein: CASSLFRDRGKGEQYF; V gene: TRBV6-2/TRBV6-3; clone size: -; J gene: TRBJ2-7; D gene: TRBD1
CDR3 DNA: TGTGCCAGCATTCCCACTAGCGGGGATTACGAGCAGTACTTC; CDR3 protein: CASIPTSGDYEQYF; V gene: TRBV28; clone size: -; J gene: TRBJ2-7; D gene: TRBD2
CDR3 DNA: TGCGCCAGCAGTCGCTTCGGGGTTGAGCAGTTCTTC; CDR3 protein: CASSRFGVEQFF; V gene: TRBV5-1; clone size: -; J gene: TRBJ2-1; D gene: -
CDR3 DNA: TGTGCCAGCAGTTCCCGGGCGAGGGAGCAGGCTGAAAAACTGTTTTTT; CDR3 protein: CASSSRAREQAEKLFF; V gene: TRBV6-6; clone size: -; J gene: TRBJ1-4; D gene: -
CDR3 DNA: TGTGCCAGCAAATTGGCGGCAACTAATGAAAAACTGTTTTTT; CDR3 protein: CASKLAATNEKLFF; V gene: TRBV6-5; clone size: -; J gene: TRBJ1-4; D gene: -
CDR3 DNA: TGTGCCAGCAGCCCCCCCCCTGGCGGCGGGACCCAGTACTTC; CDR3 protein: CASSPPPGGGTQYF; V gene: TRBV13; clone size: -; J gene: TRBJ2-5; D gene: -
CDR3 DNA: TGTGCCAGCAGCCAGGCGGGGGGTTGGGAGACCCAGTACTTC; CDR3 protein: CASSQAGGWETQYF; V gene: TRBV3-1/TRBV3-2; clone size: -; J gene: TRBJ2-5; D gene: TRBD2
CDR3 DNA: TGTGCCAGTAGTACCCGGGACAATCGTCGCCATGAGCAGTTCTTC; CDR3 protein: CASSTRDNRRHEQFF; V gene: TRBV19; clone size: -; J gene: TRBJ2-1; D gene: -
CDR3 DNA: TGTGCCAGTAGTACAGGGGTCCCATACACTGAAGCTTTCTTT; CDR3 protein: CASSTGVPYTEAFF; V gene: TRBV19; clone size: -; J gene: TRBJ1-1; D gene: -